This TCR beta chain is from a study of cytomegalovirus exposure and HLA in healthy donors. Overall study findings and caveats: Listed as cytomegalovirus-associated were around 160 TCR beta chains. A missense variant in DCLRE1C was later tied to TCR beta V- and J-gene trimming. The study carried out a later analysis of TCR beta sequences. It associated 15,000 to 20,000 of them with specific HLA alleles at a false discovery rate of 0.05.

As for this clone: The target antigen is unknown.

The trim removed 4 bases at V and 2 bases at J, leaving 11 bases unmatched. Germline V gives CDR1 SQVTM, CDR2 ANQGSEA. The CDR3 is 17 residues long. The PCR employed 60 Vbeta primers together with 13 Jbeta primers. Profiled with immunoSEQ multiplex PCR; TCRdb holds only in-frame clones, not every one. The data show 60,000 to 90,000 clones, and the top ten clones hold 5%. The source is a woman between 40 and 50 years old in good health and CMV-seropositive. The sample was PBMCs. The J gene is TRBJ2-2, the V gene TRBV29-1, with TRBD2 identical over 9 bases. CDR3 DNA sequence: TGCAGCGTTGGAGGGATGCGCGGGAGGGCCAACACCGGGGAGCTGTTTTTT. It translates to CSVGGMRGRANTGELFF.